This TCR beta chain came from a study of early T cells in non-severe SARS-CoV-2 infection. A single record per CDR3 protein comes from TCRdb applying MiXCR to the 5' RACE reads. The sample shows around 71,000 distinct CDR3 sequences, approximately 11% of them seen only once. Findings and caveats of the study: The matching step, a VDJdb search, favored anti-spike CD8 responses and missed private and CD4 specificities.

This clonotype has a handful of counts. The antigen is unknown. With 5 bases clipped from V and 3 bases from J, the junction kept 6 bases outside the gene matches. The CDR3 sequence is 15 residues long. Germline loops: CDR1 SEHNR, CDR2 FQNEAQ (reference sequence). The TCR was taken from an adult who was a healthcare worker with PCR-confirmed SARS-CoV-2 infection or an uninfected control (not recorded which). The rearrangement joins TRBV7-9 to TRBJ2-1; 8 bases agree with TRBD2. Sequencing was performed on whole blood, taken at baseline. CDR3: CASSVSGSVYNEQFF. In DNA form, the CDR3 reads TGTGCCAGCAGCGTAAGCGGGAGTGTCTACAATGAGCAGTTCTTC.